The TCR beta chain described here comes from a study of blood T cell repertoires in COVID-19. Individuals drawn from approximately 22 US areas were roughly 18 to 95 years old. V lost 0 bases, J lost 7 bases, and 9 bases lay in between. The CDR3 spans 13 residues. Germline assignment: CDR1 SGHAT and CDR2 FQNNGV. Libraries were prepared by immunoSEQ multiplex PCR; TCRdb keeps only in-frame clonotypes and omits some of them. The table records 250,000 or so clones, 80% to 90% of them present only once. In its sample, this clone was seen a few times. The TCR sequence derives from a woman aged 50 to 65 who had been exposed to COVID-19. The rearrangement links TRBV11-2 to TRBJ1-2; no clear D. Input material: PBMCs or T cells enriched from blood (not recorded which). The CDR3 region is CASSLDRAGGYTF. CDR3 bases: TGTGCCAGCAGCTTAGACCGGGCGGGTGGCTACACCTTC.